The 19 T cell receptor beta chains in this list originate from one sample, sequenced in a study of blood T cell repertoires in COVID-19. Sequencing used immunoSEQ multiplex PCR; TCRdb keeps in-frame clones, though not all of them. The data hold nearly 300,000 clones, with around 88% observed a single time. Sample: peripheral blood. These receptor sequences come from a woman in her 30s who had recovered from COVID-19.

V is TRBV6-2 or TRBV6-3 and J is TRBJ2-3; D is undetermined. This CDR3 comprises 12 residues. The germline V gene has CDR1 MNHEY and CDR2 SVGEGT. V was trimmed by 5 bases and J by 5 bases, leaving 8 bases between them. The CDR3 nucleotides are TGTGCCAGCAGTCCCTCGGTAGATACGCAGTATTTT. Translation: CASSPSVDTQYF.

The chain employs TRBV7-9 and TRBJ2-3; 12 bases align to TRBD1. V was pared by 7 bases and J by 4 bases, with 9 bases of the junction left unmatched. This CDR3 has 16 residues. Germline loops: CDR1 SEHNR, CDR2 FQNEAQ (reference sequence). The CDR3 is CASTQGQGAIADTQYF. CDR3 coding DNA: TGTGCCAGCACCCAGGGACAGGGGGCTATCGCAGATACGCAGTATTTT.

The chain recombines TRBV28 with TRBJ2-7; D possibly corresponds to TRBD2 (7 bases). Germline CDR1 and CDR2: MDHEN and SYDVKM. This CDR3 is 16 amino acids long. The V end lost 1 base, the J end lost 2 bases, and 15 bases lay between the germline ends. The CDR3 reads CASSLSSAGAPYEQYF. CDR3 coding DNA: TGTGCCAGCAGTTTATCGTCGGCGGGGGCACCCTACGAGCAGTACTTC. The full variable domain, in which reference TRBV28 and TRBJ2-7 provide the parts outside the CDR3, is DVKVTQSSRYLVKRTGEKVFLECVQDMDHENMFWYRQDPGLGLRLIYFSYDVKMKEKGDIPEGYSVSREKKERFSLILESASTNQTSMYLCASSLSSAGAPYEQYFGPGTRLTVT.

The chain employs TRBV7-2 and TRBJ1-1, with a possible D match to TRBD1 (5 bases). The CDR3 has 13 residues. Germline V gene sequence: CDR1 SGHTA, CDR2 FQGNSA. The V gene lost 4 bases and the J gene lost 0 bases, with 6 bases spanning the gap. CDR3 sequence: CASSSTVNTEAFF. The CDR3 nucleotides are TGTGCCAGCAGCTCGACAGTGAACACTGAAGCTTTCTTT.

The chain recombines TRBV5-1 with TRBJ1-1; D not resolved. V lost 0 bases, J lost 2 bases, and 8 bases lay in between. The CDR3 sequence is 14 residues long. Germline CDR1 reads SGHRS; CDR2 reads YFSETQ. This CDR3 is CASSLGEYNTEAFF. The CDR3 region has the DNA TGCGCCAGCAGCTTGGGAGAGTACAACACTGAAGCTTTCTTT.

This chain connects TRBV19 to TRBJ1-5; maybe TRBD1 (5 bases). The V gene lost 3 bases and the J gene lost 0 bases, with 9 bases spanning the gap. The CDR3 runs 15 residues. Germline V gives CDR1 LNHDA, CDR2 SQIVND (reference sequence). The CDR3 DNA is TGTGCCAGTAGTATGAGACAGATTAGCAATCAGCCCCAGCATTTT. Protein: CASSMRQISNQPQHF.

This rearrangement joins TRBV9 to TRBJ2-2; D gene ambiguous. Trimming took off 5 bases at V and 0 bases at J, with 8 bases between the two ends. Germline V gene sequence: CDR1 SGDLS, CDR2 YYNGEE. There are 14 residues in the CDR3. CDR3 coding DNA: TGTGCCAGCAGTGTCCGGTCGAACACCGGGGAGCTGTTTTTT. It specifies CASSVRSNTGELFF.

The V and J genes are TRBV6-5 and TRBJ1-4; 8 bases fit TRBD1. V dropped 8 bases and J dropped 5; count of bases not matched to a gene: 7. This CDR3 is built from 14 residues. The V gene's germline CDR1 is MNHEY and CDR2 SVGAGI. The CDR3: CASRLDRVNEKLFF. CDR3 sequence (DNA): TGTGCCAGCCGACTGGACAGGGTGAATGAAAAACTGTTTTTT.

The CDR3 DNA sequence: TGCGCCAGCTCCCCCCAGGGGAGGGGAGAGACCCAGTACTTC. It encodes CASSPQGRGETQYF. The rearrangement joins TRBV5-1 to TRBJ2-5, with D tentatively TRBD2 (7 bases). This CDR3 region has 14 residues. Germline CDR1 and CDR2: SGHRS and YFSETQ. Trimming took 7 bases from V and 4 from J, leaving 17 bases between them.

This chain links TRBV30 with TRBJ1-2; 9 bases agree with TRBD1. The CDR3 is 14 amino acids. J was trimmed by 5 bases and V by 5 bases; bases with no gene match: 9. Germline V gene data show CDR1 as GTSNPN and CDR2 as SVGIG (reference sequence). CDR3 protein: CAWLRGQGSYGYTF. CDR3 coding DNA: TGTGCCTGGCTTAGGGGACAGGGCTCTTATGGCTACACCTTC.

V gene TRBV27 combines with J gene TRBJ1-5; D remains ambiguous. CDR1 MNHEY and CDR2 SMNVEV come from the germline V gene (reference sequence). The CDR3 runs to 13 residues. V shed 3 bases and J shed 5 bases, with 8 bases lying between them. CDR3 nucleotide sequence: TGTGCCAGCAGTTTGTGGGCCCATCAGCCCCAGCATTTT. Amino acid sequence: CASSLWAHQPQHF.

This sequence joins TRBV6-1 and TRBJ2-3; D remains ambiguous. The CDR3 consists of 13 residues. Germline V CDR1 and CDR2: MNHNS, SASEGT. With 3 bases removed from V and 5 bases from J, the gap between germline ends came to 9 bases. As DNA, the CDR3 is TGTGCCAGCAGTGAGGGCCCACAAGATACGCAGTATTTT. Its translation is CASSEGPQDTQYF.

The V call is TRBV28, the J call TRBJ2-1; TRBD2 matches at 10 bases. The J segment lost 9 bases and the V segment lost 7 bases, leaving 15 bases of the junction unmatched. This CDR3 has 16 residues. Germline values: CDR1 MDHEN, CDR2 SYDVKM. CDR3 amino acids: CASTRGAGGLRGEQFF. CDR3 bases: TGTGCCAGCACCCGAGGAGCGGGGGGGCTGCGGGGTGAGCAGTTCTTC.

J is TRBJ1-4 and V is TRBV4-1, with TRBD1 matching over 7 bases. Germline V gives CDR1 MGHRA, CDR2 YSYEKL. The J segment lost 3 bases and the V segment lost 1 base, leaving 5 bases of the junction unmatched. The CDR3 sequence is 16 residues long. CDR3 in amino acids: CASSQGRGRANEKLFF. CDR3 bases: TGCGCCAGCAGCCAAGGGAGGGGGCGAGCTAATGAAAAACTGTTTTTT.

This clone appeared once. This rearrangement joins TRBV5-6 to TRBJ1-1, with 7 bases lining up with TRBD1. Trimming at V came to 2 bases and at J to 4 bases, leaving 2 bases not matched to a gene. In germline, CDR1 is SGHDT, CDR2 YYEEEE. CDR3 length: 13 residues. The CDR3 spells CASSFQGGTEAFF. The DNA of the CDR3 is TGTGCCAGCAGCTTCCAGGGGGGCACTGAAGCTTTCTTT.

The rearrangement links TRBV9 to TRBJ2-5, with 16 positions matching TRBD2. The germline CDR1 and CDR2 sequences are SGDLS and YYNGEE. With V trimmed by 4 bases and J by 4 bases, 4 bases remained unmatched. The CDR3 loop spans 16 amino acids. Here the CDR3 reads CASSSGLAGGPETQYF. CDR3 sequence (DNA): TGTGCCAGCAGCTCGGGACTAGCGGGGGGGCCAGAGACCCAGTACTTC.

The CDR3 region has the DNA TGTGCCACCTACAGGGGTATGAACACCATATATTTT. Its protein is CATYRGMNTIYF. The chain carries TRBV2 and TRBJ1-3; TRBD1 matches at 7 bases. The CDR3 is made up of 12 amino acids. The V gene end was trimmed by 10 bases and the J gene end by 7 bases; junction bases not matched to a gene: 7. Looked up from germline, CDR1 is SNHLY and CDR2 is FYNNEI.

This clone has just a few counts. This sequence joins TRBV7-3 and TRBJ2-1, with D tentatively TRBD1 (5 bases). The CDR3 has 14 residues. With 1 base removed from V and 5 bases from J, the gap between germline ends came to 9 bases. Germline CDR1 reads SGHTA; CDR2 reads FQGTGA. CDR3 sequence reads: CASSLKGIDNEQFF. In DNA, the CDR3 is TGTGCCAGCAGCTTAAAGGGGATCGACAATGAGCAGTTCTTC.

V is TRBV6-5 and J is TRBJ2-1; 8 bases match TRBD1. V was pared by 8 bases and J by 6 bases, with 6 bases of the junction left unmatched. Germline CDR1 reads MNHEY; CDR2 reads SVGAGI. This CDR3 is 13 amino acids long. CDR3 protein: CASGDRGGNEQFF. The CDR3 coding sequence is TGTGCCAGCGGCGACAGGGGTGGCAATGAGCAGTTCTTC.